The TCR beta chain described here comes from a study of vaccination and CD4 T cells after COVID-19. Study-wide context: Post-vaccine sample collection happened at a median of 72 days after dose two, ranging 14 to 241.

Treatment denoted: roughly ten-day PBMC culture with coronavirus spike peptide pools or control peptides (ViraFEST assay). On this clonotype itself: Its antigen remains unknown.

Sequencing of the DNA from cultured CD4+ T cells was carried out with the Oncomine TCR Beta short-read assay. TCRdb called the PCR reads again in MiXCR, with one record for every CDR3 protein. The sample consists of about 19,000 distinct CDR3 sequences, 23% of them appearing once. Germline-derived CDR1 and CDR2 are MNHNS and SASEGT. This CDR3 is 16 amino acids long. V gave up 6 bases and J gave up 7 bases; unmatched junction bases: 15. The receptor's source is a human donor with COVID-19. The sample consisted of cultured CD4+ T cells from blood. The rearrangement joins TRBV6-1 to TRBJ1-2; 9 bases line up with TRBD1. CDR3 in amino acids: CASRPGQGSQTGGYTF. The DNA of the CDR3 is TGTGCCAGCAGACCGGGACAGGGTAGTCAAACGGGTGGCTACACCTTC.